This TCR beta chain was profiled in a study of beta chain features in type 1 diabetes. Across the whole study: Over all samples combined, about 100,000,000 sorted cells were examined. General study points: There was a moderate but significant shortening of TCRB CDR3s in all four CD4+ subsets of Type 1 diabetes patients. For patients, the naive, central memory and Treg TCRB repertoires appeared more alike than for healthy donors.

CDR1 and CDR2 from the germline V gene are LNHDA and SQIVND (reference sequence). CDR3 length: 15 amino acids. The V end lost 6 bases, the J end lost 1 base, and 12 bases lay between the germline ends. This clone was detected a few times. Antigen: not known. Expressed TCRB transcripts were sequenced because the isolated RNA had all been reverse transcribed beforehand. Clones were sequenced by immunoSEQ multiplex PCR, and TCRdb holds only the in-frame ones, with some missing. The table has roughly 300,000 clones, about 14% seen once. The chain couples TRBV19 to TRBJ2-2, with no clear D. Specimen: central memory CD4+ T cells from blood. This receptor was identified in a young man in good health. The CDR3 sequence: CASRPSPLNTGELFF. The CDR3 DNA sequence: TGTGCCAGTAGACCGAGCCCCCTGAACACCGGGGAGCTGTTTTTT.